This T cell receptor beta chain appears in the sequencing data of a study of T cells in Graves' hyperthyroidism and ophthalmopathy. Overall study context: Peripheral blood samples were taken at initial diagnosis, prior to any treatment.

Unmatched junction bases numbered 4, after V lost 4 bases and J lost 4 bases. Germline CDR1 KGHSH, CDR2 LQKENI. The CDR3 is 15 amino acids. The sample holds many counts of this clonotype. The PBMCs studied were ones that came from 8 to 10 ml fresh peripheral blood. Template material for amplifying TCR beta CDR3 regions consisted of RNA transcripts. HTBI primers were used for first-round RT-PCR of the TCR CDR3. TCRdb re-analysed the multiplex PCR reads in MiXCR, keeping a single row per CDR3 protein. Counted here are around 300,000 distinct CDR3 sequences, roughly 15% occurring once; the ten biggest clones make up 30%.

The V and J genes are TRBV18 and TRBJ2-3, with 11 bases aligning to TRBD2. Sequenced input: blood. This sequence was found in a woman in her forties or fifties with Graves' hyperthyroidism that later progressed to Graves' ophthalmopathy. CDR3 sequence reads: CASSLAGGPPDTQYF. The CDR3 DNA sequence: TGTGCCAGCTCACTAGCGGGAGGGCCCCCAGATACGCAGTATTTT.